These 17 T cell receptor beta chains came from one sample sequenced in a study of neoadjuvant anti-PD-1 for oral cavity cancer. The assay was immunoSEQ multiplex PCR, and TCRdb's table has in-frame clones only and misses some. The table has roughly 14,000 clones, 66% seen once. The specimen was PBMCs, collected before nivolumab (anti-PD-1) treatment. Receptors originate from a person aged 35 to 85 with oral cavity squamous cell carcinoma.

The J gene is TRBJ1-1, the V gene TRBV5-1; D not certain. Trimming left V 0 bases short and J 0 bases short, with 6 bases between. This CDR3 is 14 amino acids long. Germline assignment: CDR1 SGHRS and CDR2 YFSETQ. The CDR3 DNA reads TGCGCCAGCAGCTTGGCCAGCATGAACACTGAAGCTTTCTTT. Translating gives CASSLASMNTEAFF.

This chain links TRBV5-4 with TRBJ1-4; perhaps TRBD1 as D (6 bases). The CDR3 has 14 amino acids. From germline, CDR1 is SGHNT and CDR2 YYREEE (reference sequence). V was clipped by 5 bases and J by 3 bases, with 11 bases between them. CDR3 sequence (DNA): TGTGCCAGCAGGACAGGCGGACCTAATGAAAAACTGTTTTTT. Translation: CASRTGGPNEKLFF. Variable domain in full (rest from reference TRBV5-4 and TRBJ1-4): ETGVTQSPTHLIKTRGQQVTLRCSSQSGHNTVSWYQQALGQGPQFIFQYYREEENGRGNFPPRFSGLQFPNYSSELNVNALELDDSALYLCASRTGGPNEKLFFGSGTQLSVL.

The gene calls are TRBV19 and TRBJ2-2; TRBD1 agrees at 11 bases. The CDR3 totals 14 residues. With 8 bases clipped from V and 5 bases from J, the junction kept 4 bases outside the gene matches. CDR1 and CDR2 (germline): LNHDA, SQIVND (reference sequence). The CDR3 DNA is TGTGCCAGTGAGGACAGGGGGCAAACCGGGGAGCTGTTTTTT. This codes for CASEDRGQTGELFF. Variable domain in full (rest from reference TRBV19 and TRBJ2-2): DGGITQSPKYLFRKEGQNVTLSCEQNLNHDAMYWYRQDPGQGLRLIYYSQIVNDFQKGDIAEGYSVSREKKESFPLTVTSAQKNPTAFYLCASEDRGQTGELFFGEGSRLTVL.

The chain joins TRBV2 to TRBJ2-2; D unresolved. The CDR3 runs 13 residues. CDR1 is SNHLY and CDR2 is FYNNEI in the germline V gene. The V end lost 4 bases, the J end lost 0 bases, and 3 bases lay between the germline ends. The CDR3 loop is CASSGPNTGELFF. CDR3 DNA sequence: TGTGCCAGCAGTGGACCGAACACCGGGGAGCTGTTTTTT.

The chain is built from TRBV6-5 and TRBJ1-1; D uncertain. Trimming took off 2 bases at V and 1 base at J, with 8 bases between the two ends. The CDR3 is 14 residues long. In germline, CDR1 is MNHEY, CDR2 SVGAGI. Written as DNA, the CDR3 is TGTGCCAGCAGTTACAGGGAAAGGAACACTGAAGCTTTCTTT. Protein: CASSYRERNTEAFF.

The chain couples TRBV5-1 to TRBJ1-4, with D tentatively TRBD1 (5 bases). Per germline, CDR1 SGHRS and CDR2 YFSETQ. V was pared by 0 bases and J by 7 bases, with 19 bases between. The CDR3 contains 17 residues. Here the CDR3 reads CASSLVPSGHQSEKLFF. The CDR3 DNA follows: TGCGCCAGCAGCTTGGTCCCCTCCGGACATCAAAGTGAAAAACTGTTTTTT.

The chain employs TRBV10-2 and TRBJ2-1; 13 bases line up with TRBD2. CDR3 length: 19 residues. J was trimmed by 6 bases and V by 3 bases; bases with no gene match: 14. The V gene's germline CDR1 is WSHSY and CDR2 SAAADI. In DNA form, the CDR3 reads TGCGCCAGCAGTGAACCCAGGACTAGCGGGAGTGGGAGAGGCAATGAGCAGTTCTTC. This codes for CASSEPRTSGSGRGNEQFF.

This clone was detected a few times. This rearrangement joins TRBV30 to TRBJ1-5; D ambiguous. V gave up 0 bases and J gave up 2 bases, with 14 bases separating them. Germline V gene lookup returns CDR1 GTSNPN and CDR2 SVGIG (reference sequence). This CDR3 comprises 16 residues. CDR3 in amino acids: CAWSVLEPQGNQPQHF. The CDR3 nucleotides read TGTGCCTGGAGTGTACTCGAGCCTCAGGGCAATCAGCCCCAGCATTTT.

The chain links TRBV30 to TRBJ2-1, with a tentative D call TRBD2 (5 bases). Per germline, CDR1 GTSNPN and CDR2 SVGIG (reference sequence). This CDR3 has 14 residues. V was clipped by 5 bases and J by 2 bases, with 13 bases between them. The CDR3 DNA is TGTGCCTGGGAACCCCGAGGGACCTACAATGAGCAGTTCTTC. Protein: CAWEPRGTYNEQFF.

The genes are TRBV19 and TRBJ2-1; D unresolved. The length of the CDR3 is 13 residues. Trimming pared 3 bases from V and 7 bases from J, leaving 10 bases between. Germline V lookup: CDR1 LNHDA, CDR2 SQIVND (reference sequence). CDR3 nucleotides: TGTGCCAGTAGTATTTCCGCAATAAATGAGCAGTTCTTC. This encodes CASSISAINEQFF.

The chain is built from TRBV29-1 and TRBJ2-1; D perhaps matches TRBD1 (6 bases). Trimming took off 7 bases at V and 0 bases at J, with 22 bases between the two ends. CDR3 length: 17 residues. CDR1 is SQVTM, CDR2 ANQGSEA, per germline. CDR3 residues: CSAALGAQGSSYNEQFF. The CDR3 bases are TGCAGCGCTGCGCTCGGGGCTCAGGGGAGCTCCTACAATGAGCAGTTCTTC.

This clone was observed a handful of times. This chain joins TRBV5-4 and TRBJ1-3, with D unclear. The germline gives CDR1 SGHNT, CDR2 YYREEE (reference sequence). The CDR3 has 15 residues. Trimming removed 1 base from V and 0 bases from J, with 8 bases in between. The CDR3 loop is CASSLSGSSGNTIYF. CDR3 DNA sequence: TGTGCCAGCAGCTTGTCGGGCAGCTCTGGAAACACCATATATTTT.

The chain uses TRBV15 and TRBJ2-5, with TRBD2 identical over 9 bases. The CDR3 has 14 residues. V dropped 6 bases and J dropped 1; count of bases not matched to a gene: 3. Germline CDR1 is LNHNV and CDR2 is YYDKDF (reference sequence). CDR3 sequence (DNA): TGTGCCACCAGTCTAGCGGGAAGCCAAGAGACCCAGTACTTC. This encodes CATSLAGSQETQYF.

The rearrangement joins TRBV6-6 to TRBJ1-1, with D possibly TRBD1 on 6 matching bases. Germline CDR1 reads MNHNY; CDR2 reads SVGAGI (reference sequence). Between the trimmed V and J ends, which lost 5 bases and 0 bases, there was a span of 13 bases. The CDR3 runs to 15 residues. Here the CDR3 DNA reads TGTGCCAGCAGTGGGTCCGGGGGCATGAACACTGAAGCTTTCTTT. Translating it yields CASSGSGGMNTEAFF.

The chain uses TRBV28 and TRBJ2-2, with 12 bases aligning to TRBD2. V shed 5 bases and J 1 base; nucleotides not matched to a gene: 8. The germline gives CDR1 MDHEN, CDR2 SYDVKM. This CDR3 comprises 18 residues. In DNA form, the CDR3 reads TGTGCCAGCAGTCCCCACCTAGCGGGAGGGAGGAACACCGGGGAGCTGTTTTTT. Its protein is CASSPHLAGGRNTGELFF.

DNA of the CDR3: TGTGCCAGCAGTCCGTCGACAGGGATGTGGCCCCAGCATTTT. It specifies CASSPSTGMWPQHF. The chain combines TRBV6-5 with TRBJ1-5; TRBD1 aligns across 7 bases. This CDR3 is built from 14 residues. The germline gives CDR1 MNHEY, CDR2 SVGAGI. The junction had 10 bases not matched to a gene; V was cut back by 5 bases and J by 9 bases.

This clone was recorded a few times. V and J are TRBV6-1 and TRBJ1-4; D ambiguous. Germline assignment: CDR1 MNHNS and CDR2 SASEGT. The CDR3 runs 13 residues. Between the trimmed V and J ends, which lost 4 bases and 0 bases, there was a span of 3 bases. DNA of the CDR3: TGTGCCAGCAGTGTTACAACTAATGAAAAACTGTTTTTT. It is translated as CASSVTTNEKLFF.